Sequencing of this T cell receptor delta chain was carried out in a study of human gamma delta and Vdelta1 T cells. This clone was seen only a few times. With V trimmed by 9 bases and J by 0 bases, 27 bases remained unmatched. Looked up from germline, CDR1 is TSWWSYY and CDR2 is QGS. CDR3 length: 21 amino acids. TCRdb processed the PCR reads again with the CATT caller. Of 4,300 or so delta-chain clones in the sample, roughly 25% were seen once. Sequencing was done on a sample of naive CD27+ Vdelta1 gamma-delta T cells from blood. The V and J genes are TRDV1 and TRDJ1; 8 bases match TRDD3. This TCR was recovered from a human donor in good health. CDR3 protein: CALDLPSLSLLGARYTDKLIF. CDR3 bases: TGTGCTCTGGACCTCCCTTCCCTATCCTTACTGGGGGCCAGGTACACCGATAAACTCATCTTT.